This T cell receptor (beta chain) was captured by sequencing in a study of beta chain features in type 1 diabetes (dated by TCRdb to the late 2010s). Notes on the research overall: Patients and healthy donors did not differ in mean age, gender distribution, total cell number or subset yield. Across all samples, roughly 110,000,000 sorted cells were examined, and cell number per subset correlated strongly with RNA yield. The study compared the TCRB repertoires of sorted circulating CD4+ T cell subsets in recently diagnosed type 1 diabetes patients with those in matched healthy donors. Whereas all 30 or so donors provided naive and central memory subsets, regulatory and stem cell-like memory subsets were isolated from just 8 patients and roughly eight healthy donors. Beyond this particular receptor, the publication reports: Only small numbers of individuals were included in the HLA sub-analyses, which left unresolved whether HLA type had any influence on TCRB rearrangement. Type 1 diabetes patients showed a moderate but significant shortening of TCRB CDR3 length in all four CD4+ subsets. PCR might favor shorter templates, but patient and control samples were amplified and corrected together, so any skew would affect both groups equally. Because cDNA was sequenced instead of genomic DNA, activated cells with high expression could be over-represented, although the groups did not differ in activation or CD3 levels. At VDJ recombination sites, type 1 diabetes patients had fewer insertions and more deleted nucleotides, which implies abnormalities in thymic rearrangement. Naive, central memory and regulatory TCRB repertoires appeared more similar among patients than among healthy donors.

The High Capacity cDNA Reverse Transcription Kit was used to reverse transcribe all of the isolated RNA, meaning that expressed TCRB transcripts were what got sequenced. Naive, central memory and regulatory T cell samples underwent deep immunoSEQ sequencing, averaging around 3.7 million total reads per sample. Sorted cells were lysed in RLT buffer, and RNA was extracted using DNase-treated RNeasy Micro or Mini kits according to cell number. To prevent cross-contamination, each cell subset was processed individually, whereas patient and healthy donor samples were processed jointly. TCRB sequences were amplified from cDNA with the immunoSEQ multiplex PCR, producing 87-bp fragments spanning the CDR3 region. The amplicons were sequenced using the Illumina HiSeq platform. Per the original workflow: PCR bias was corrected computationally using synthetic template baselines, and reads within Hamming distance 2 were collapsed, with unmergeable singletons discarded. By aligning reads against IMGT, V, D and J genes, CDR3 length, and insertions or deletions at six rearrangement sites were assigned. Clonotype counts were normalized to sorted cell number within each subset before computing true diversity and Gini coefficients with the tcR R package. The overlap coefficient, calculated on TCRB nucleotide sequences, was used to measure repertoire sharing. Out-of-frame TCRB sequences from naive cells were analyzed to stand in for the pre-selection repertoire. The clones in this table, taken by TCRdb from immuneACCESS, are in-frame only. Not every clone is retained; where verified, under half of the shortfall comes from an unresolved V gene, and the cause of the rest is unknown. That table is the source of V, J and clone size, and D and trimming were worked out from the DNA. In this sample the table shows about 450,000 clones, roughly 10% of which occur a single time. In total, the top ten clones hold 0.046% of the sample.

Each donor gave one peripheral blood draw, averaging roughly 0.11 L, which was collected into heparinised tubes. A BD FACSAria II was used to sort naive, central memory, regulatory and stem cell-like memory CD4+ T cells with a panel that included CD45RO, CCR7, CD25, CD127, CD95 and CD27. A purity above 98% was achieved for all sorted populations. PBMCs were isolated right away by Lymphoprep density gradient centrifugation and were stained directly, without culture. Samples were stained and sorted in pairs, with one healthy donor and one patient per experiment, so that batch effects were minimized. Notes on this clone: Which antigen it targets is not known. No base quality information exists; no much larger clone differs at one position.

The CDR3 spans 15 residues, from the cysteine through the valine. Only CDR3 DNA remains: 45 bases, in frame from the first base. CDR1 and CDR2, per the germline V gene, are SGHDT and YYEEEE. Relative to germline, V is 5 bases shorter and J is 3 bases shorter, with 18 bases between their ends. Recombination linked TRBV5-6 to TRBJ2-7, with TRBD1 perhaps the D gene, on 5 matching bases. The material sequenced was naive CD4+ T cells from blood. What the cell subset or site label conveys for this sample: true naive CD4+ T cells. The source of this sequence is a woman younger than 35 in good health. CDR3 reads: CASRSRGTRVYEQYV. The nucleotide sequence reads TGTGCCAGCAGATCCCGCGGAACCAGGGTCTACGAGCAGTACGTC.